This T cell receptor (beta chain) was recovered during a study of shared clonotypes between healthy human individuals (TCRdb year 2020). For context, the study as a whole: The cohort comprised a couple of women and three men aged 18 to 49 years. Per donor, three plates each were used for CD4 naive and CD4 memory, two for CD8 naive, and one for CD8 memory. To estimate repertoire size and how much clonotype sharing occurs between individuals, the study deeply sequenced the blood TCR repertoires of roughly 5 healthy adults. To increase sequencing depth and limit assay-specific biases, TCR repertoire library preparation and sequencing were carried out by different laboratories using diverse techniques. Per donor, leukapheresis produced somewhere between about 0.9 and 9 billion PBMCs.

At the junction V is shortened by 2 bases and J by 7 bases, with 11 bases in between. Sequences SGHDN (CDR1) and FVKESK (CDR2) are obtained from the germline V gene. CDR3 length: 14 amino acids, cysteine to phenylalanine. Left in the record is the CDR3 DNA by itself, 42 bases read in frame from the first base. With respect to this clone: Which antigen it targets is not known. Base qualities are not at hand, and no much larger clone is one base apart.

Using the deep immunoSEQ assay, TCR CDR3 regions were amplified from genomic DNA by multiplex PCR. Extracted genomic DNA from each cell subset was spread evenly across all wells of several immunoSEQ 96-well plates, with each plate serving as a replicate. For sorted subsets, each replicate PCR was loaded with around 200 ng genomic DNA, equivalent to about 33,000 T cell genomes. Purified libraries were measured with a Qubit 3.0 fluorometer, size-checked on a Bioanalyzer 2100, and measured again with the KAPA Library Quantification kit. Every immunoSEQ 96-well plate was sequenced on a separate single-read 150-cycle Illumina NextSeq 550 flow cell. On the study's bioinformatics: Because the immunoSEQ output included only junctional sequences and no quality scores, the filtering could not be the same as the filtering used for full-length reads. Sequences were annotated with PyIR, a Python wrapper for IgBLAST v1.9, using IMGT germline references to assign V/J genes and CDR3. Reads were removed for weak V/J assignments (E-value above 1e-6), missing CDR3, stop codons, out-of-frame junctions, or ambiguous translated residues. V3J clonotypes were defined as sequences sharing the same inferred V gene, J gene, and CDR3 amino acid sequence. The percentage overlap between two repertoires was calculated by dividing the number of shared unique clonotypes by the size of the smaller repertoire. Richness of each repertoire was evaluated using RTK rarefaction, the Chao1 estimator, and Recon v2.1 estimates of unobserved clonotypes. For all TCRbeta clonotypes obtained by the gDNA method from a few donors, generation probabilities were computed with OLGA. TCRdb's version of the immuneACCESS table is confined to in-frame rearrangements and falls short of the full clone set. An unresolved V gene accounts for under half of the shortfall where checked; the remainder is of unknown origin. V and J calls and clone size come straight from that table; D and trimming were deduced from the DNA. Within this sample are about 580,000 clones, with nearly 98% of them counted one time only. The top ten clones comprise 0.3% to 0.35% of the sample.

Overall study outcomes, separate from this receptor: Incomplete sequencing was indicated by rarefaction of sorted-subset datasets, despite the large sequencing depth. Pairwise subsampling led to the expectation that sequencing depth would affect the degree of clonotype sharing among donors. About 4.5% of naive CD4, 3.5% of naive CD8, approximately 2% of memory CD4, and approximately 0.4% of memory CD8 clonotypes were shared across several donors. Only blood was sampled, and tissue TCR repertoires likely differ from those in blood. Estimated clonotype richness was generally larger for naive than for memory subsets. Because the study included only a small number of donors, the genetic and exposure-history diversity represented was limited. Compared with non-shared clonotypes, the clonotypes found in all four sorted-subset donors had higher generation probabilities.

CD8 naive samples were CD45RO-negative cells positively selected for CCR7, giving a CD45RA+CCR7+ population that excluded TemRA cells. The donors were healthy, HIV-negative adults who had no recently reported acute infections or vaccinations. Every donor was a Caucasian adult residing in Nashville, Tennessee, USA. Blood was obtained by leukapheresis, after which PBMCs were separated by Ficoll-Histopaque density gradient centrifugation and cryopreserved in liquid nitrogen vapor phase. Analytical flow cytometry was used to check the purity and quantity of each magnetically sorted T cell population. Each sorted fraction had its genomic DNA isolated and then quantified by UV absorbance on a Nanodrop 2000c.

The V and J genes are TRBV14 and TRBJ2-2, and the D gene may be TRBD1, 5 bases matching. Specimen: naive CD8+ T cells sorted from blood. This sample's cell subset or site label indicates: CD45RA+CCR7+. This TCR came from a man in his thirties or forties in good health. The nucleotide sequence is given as TGTGCCAGCAGCCAAACAGGCTTGGGCGGGGAGCTGTTTTTT. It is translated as CASSQTGLGGELFF. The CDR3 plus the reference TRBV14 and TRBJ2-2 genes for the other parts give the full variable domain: EAGVTQFPSHSVIEKGQTVTLRCDPISGHDNLYWYRRVMGKEIKFLLHFVKESKQDESGMPNNRFLAERTGGTYSTLKVQPAELEDSGVYFCASSQTGLGGELFFGEGSRLTVL.